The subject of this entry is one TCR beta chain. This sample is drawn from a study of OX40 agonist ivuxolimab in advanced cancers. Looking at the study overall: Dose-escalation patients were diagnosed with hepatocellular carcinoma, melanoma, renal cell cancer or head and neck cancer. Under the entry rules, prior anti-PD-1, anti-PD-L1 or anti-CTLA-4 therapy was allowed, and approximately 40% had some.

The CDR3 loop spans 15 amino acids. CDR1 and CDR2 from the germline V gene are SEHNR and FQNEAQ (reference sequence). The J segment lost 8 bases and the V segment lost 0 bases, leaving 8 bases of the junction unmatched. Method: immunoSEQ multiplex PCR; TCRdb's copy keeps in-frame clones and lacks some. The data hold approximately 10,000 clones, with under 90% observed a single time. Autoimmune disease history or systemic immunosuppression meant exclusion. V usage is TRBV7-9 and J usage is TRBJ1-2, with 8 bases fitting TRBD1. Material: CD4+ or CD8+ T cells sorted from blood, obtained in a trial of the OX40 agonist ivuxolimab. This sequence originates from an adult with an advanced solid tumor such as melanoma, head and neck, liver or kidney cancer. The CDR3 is CASSLAQQGGEGYTF. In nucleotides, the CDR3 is TGTGCCAGCAGCTTAGCGCAACAGGGGGGCGAAGGCTACACCTTC.